Sequencing of this TCR beta chain was carried out in a study of control samples from healthy donors and cancer patients. Assay used: immunoSEQ multiplex PCR; TCRdb lists only in-frame clones, some missing. The sample has over 120,000 clones, 90% to 95% seen once. CDR1 and CDR2 from the germline V gene are MDHEN and SYDVKM. CDR3 length equals 11 residues. Trimming removed 8 bases at V and 5 bases at J, with 9 bases between. The sequenced sample consisted of PBMCs. The sequence was obtained from a man aged 55 to 69 with colorectal cancer. The genes are TRBV28 and TRBJ1-1, with a possible D match to TRBD1 (5 bases). The CDR3, as DNA: TGTGCCAGCCCCGGGGGGACTGAAGCTTTCTTT. Protein: CASPGGTEAFF.